Each of the 10 T cell receptor beta chains below was sequenced from the same sample in a study of Ad26.COV2.S vaccination and SARS-CoV-2 variants. TCRdb's table, derived via immunoSEQ multiplex PCR, lists solely in-frame clones and lacks some. Of 350,000 to 450,000 clones listed, approximately 91% are singletons. Treatment noted: 19 received Ad26.COV2.S at low or high dose, single or two shots; about 5 received placebo; per-sample allocation not given. Following the first vaccine or placebo injection, samples were taken on day 63. Sequencing was performed on peripheral blood, taken in a trial of Ad26.COV2.S vaccine versus placebo. These receptors all stem from a person aged 18-60 years who received the Ad26.COV2.S COVID-19 vaccine or a placebo.

This chain links TRBV9 with TRBJ1-4, with no clear D. Germline lookup yields CDR1 SGDLS and CDR2 YYNGEE. V was cut by 2 bases and J by 4 bases, with 12 bases left in between. The CDR3 covers 15 residues. Here the CDR3 DNA reads TGTGCCAGCAGCGTGTCATCGGGGTATAATGAAAAACTGTTTTTT. It translates to CASSVSSGYNEKLFF. Supplemented by reference TRBV9 and TRBJ1-4, the full variable domain reads DSGVTQTPKHLITATGQRVTLRCSPRSGDLSVYWYQQSLDQGLQFLIQYYNGEERAKGNILERFSAQQFPDLHSELNLSSLELGDSALYFCASSVSSGYNEKLFFGSGTQLSVL.

This chain links TRBV6-5 with TRBJ1-4; D perhaps matches TRBD1 (5 bases). Germline CDR1 reads MNHEY; CDR2 reads SVGAGI. This CDR3 is 14 amino acids long. The V end lost 5 bases, the J end lost 5 bases, and 12 bases lay between the germline ends. The CDR3 here is CASSTRWDNEKLFF. The CDR3 nucleotides read TGTGCCAGCAGTACCCGGTGGGACAATGAAAAACTGTTTTTT.

This chain links TRBV3-1 (or the pseudogene TRBV3-2) with TRBJ2-5; no clear D gene. V was clipped by 1 base and J by 9 bases, with 9 bases between them. CDR3 length equals 12 residues. Germline V lookup: CDR1 LGHDT, CDR2 YNNKEL (reference sequence). CDR3 in amino acids: CASSQVAWAQYF. CDR3 sequence (DNA): TGTGCCAGCAGCCAAGTAGCTTGGGCCCAGTACTTC.

CDR3 in DNA: TGTGCCTGGAGTCTCGCGCACCGGGAGACCCAGTACTTC. Protein: CAWSLAHRETQYF. The chain carries TRBV30 and TRBJ2-5; D gene ambiguous. CDR3 size: 13 residues. Looked up from germline, CDR1 is GTSNPN and CDR2 is SVGIG (reference sequence). Trimming took 2 bases from V and 5 from J, leaving 12 bases between them.

The V call is TRBV3-1 (or the pseudogene TRBV3-2), the J call TRBJ2-7; D is unclear. V lost 4 bases and J lost 0, with 7 bases in between. Germline CDR1 LGHDT, CDR2 YNNKEL (reference sequence). The CDR3 sequence is 13 residues long. CDR3 region: CASSPAASYEQYF. The CDR3 nucleotides read TGTGCCAGCAGCCCGGCGGCCTCCTACGAGCAGTACTTC.

This sequence joins TRBV7-9 and TRBJ1-2; TRBD1 matches at 7 bases. The CDR3 has 15 residues. Germline V gene lookup returns CDR1 SEHNR and CDR2 FQNEAQ (reference sequence). Trimming at V came to 5 bases and at J to 4 bases, leaving 10 bases not matched to a gene. CDR3 protein: CASSPTAGTAYGYTF. Here the CDR3 DNA reads TGTGCCAGCAGCCCAACCGCCGGGACAGCCTATGGCTACACCTTC.

This clone was counted a single time. The chain recombines TRBV2 with TRBJ1-2, with unresolved D. V lost 10 bases to trimming and J lost 4 bases, with 13 bases between them. Germline V gene lookup returns CDR1 SNHLY and CDR2 FYNNEI. The CDR3 contains 12 residues. Here the CDR3 DNA reads TGTGCCACAGCGCTGAGTGGCTATGGCTACACCTTC. It yields the protein CATALSGYGYTF.

The chain has TRBV7-3 and TRBJ2-1; D is perhaps TRBD1 (8 bases). Trimming cost V 2 bases and J 2 bases, with 13 bases left between them. Germline V CDR1 and CDR2: SGHTA, FQGTGA. The CDR3 length is 16 residues. Written as DNA, the CDR3 is TGTGCCAGCAGCTTATGGACAGGGAGGGCCTACAATGAGCAGTTCTTC. Residues: CASSLWTGRAYNEQFF.

The rearrangement links TRBV5-1 to TRBJ1-1; D might be TRBD1 (6 bases). V lost 0 bases and J lost 1, with 10 bases in between. This CDR3 has 15 residues. CDR1 and CDR2 from the germline V gene are SGHRS and YFSETQ. The CDR3: CASSLASRGNTEAFF. DNA for the CDR3: TGCGCCAGCAGCTTGGCTTCCAGGGGGAACACTGAAGCTTTCTTT.

V is TRBV28 and J is TRBJ2-2; the match to TRBD2 covers 15 bases. This CDR3 has 19 amino acids. CDR1 is MDHEN, CDR2 SYDVKM, per germline. The ends lost 6 bases at V and 4 bases at J; junction bases unmatched: 12. CDR3 bases: TGTGCCAGCAGACTCCCGGGACTAGCGGGAGGACCGGGCACCGGGGAGCTGTTTTTT. This codes for CASRLPGLAGGPGTGELFF. Drawing the rest from reference TRBV28 and TRBJ2-2, the complete variable domain is DVKVTQSSRYLVKRTGEKVFLECVQDMDHENMFWYRQDPGLGLRLIYFSYDVKMKEKGDIPEGYSVSREKKERFSLILESASTNQTSMYLCASRLPGLAGGPGTGELFFGEGSRLTVL.